The sequence of this TCR beta chain was determined in a study of blood T cell repertoires in COVID-19. At the level of the study: COVID-19 samples from acute and convalescent phases originated in the United States, Italy and Spain. T cells, B-cell-depleted T cells, or PBMCs supplied cDNA or gDNA.

Trimming took 0 bases from V and 0 from J, leaving 12 bases between them. This CDR3 region has 16 residues. The germline V gene encodes CDR1 LGHNT and CDR2 FRNRAP. Original processing methods: The authors estimated nucleated cell counts from reference gene primer amplification. Some clones are missing from TCRdb's copy, which holds only in-frame ones; the method was immunoSEQ multiplex PCR. V and J calls and clone size are as listed in that table; D and trimming were resolved from the DNA. The sample consists of around 110,000 clones, about four fifths of them appearing once. The TCR comes from a woman in her 70s with acute or convalescent COVID-19. J is TRBJ2-7 and V is TRBV12-5, with D tentatively TRBD1 (5 bases). Sequencing input: peripheral blood. This chain's CDR3 is CASGLVLGRGSYEQYF. CDR3 DNA sequence: TGTGCTAGTGGTTTGGTGCTGGGAAGGGGCTCCTACGAGCAGTACTTC.